This TCR beta chain originates from a study of T cells in Graves' hyperthyroidism and ophthalmopathy. Study at large: At the time of initial diagnosis and before any treatment, peripheral blood was collected.

Study-wide results and limits: In blood, most of the thyroid clonotypes expanded above 0.001 were also present.

RNA transcripts served as the template for amplifying TCR beta CDR3 regions. The TCR CDR3 first-round RT-PCR relied on the HTBI primer set. TCRdb passed the multiplex PCR reads through MiXCR, listing each CDR3 protein once. There are roughly 550,000 distinct CDR3 sequences in the sample; around 16% occur only once, and over 25% lies in the top ten. V was cut by 7 bases and J by 11 bases, with 18 bases left in between. The CDR3 contains 14 residues. As regards this clonotype: The antigen remains undetermined.

Sequencing used blood. V is TRBV12-3 or TRBV12-4 and J is TRBJ1-6; D not resolved. The receptor was derived from a woman in her twenties or thirties with Graves' ophthalmopathy. CDR3 loop: CASTLEGPSPPLHF. The CDR3 region has the DNA TGTGCCAGCACGTTGGAGGGTCCCTCACCACCCCTCCACTTT.